The clone carrying this TCR beta chain was detected many times. V was cut by 4 bases and J by 2 bases, with 9 bases left in between. This CDR3 region has 14 residues. Germline V lookup: CDR1 SEHNR, CDR2 FQNEAQ (reference sequence). These data are taken from a study of T cells in Graves' hyperthyroidism and ophthalmopathy. Template material for amplifying TCR beta CDR3 regions consisted of RNA transcripts. Researchers ran a first-round RT-PCR on the TCR CDR3 using the HTBI primer set. Using its own MiXCR run on the multiplex PCR reads, TCRdb lists one record per CDR3 protein. The sample lists 300,000 to 450,000 distinct CDR3 sequences; 13% were seen once.

This receptor was taken from a woman younger than 35 with Graves' hyperthyroidism. The chain links TRBV7-9 to TRBJ2-1; D tentatively reads TRBD1 or TRBD2 (5 bases each). Sequencing was carried out using blood. CDR3 sequence (DNA): TGTGCCAGCAGCTGGGGACCGGCCTACAATGAGCAGTTCTTC. Translating it yields CASSWGPAYNEQFF.